A single sample is the source of the 27 T cell receptor beta chains below, sequenced in a study of OX40 agonist ivuxolimab in advanced cancers. TCRdb's table, derived via immunoSEQ multiplex PCR, lists solely in-frame clones and lacks some. The sample has around 70,000 clones, 81% seen once. The specimen was CD4+ or CD8+ T cells sorted from blood, collected in a trial of the OX40 agonist ivuxolimab. Receptors originate from an adult with an advanced solid tumor such as melanoma, head and neck, liver or kidney cancer.

This chain uses TRBV7-2 with TRBJ1-6, with a possible D match to TRBD1 (5 bases). V was cut by 0 bases and J by 9 bases, with 9 bases left in between. Germline V gives CDR1 SGHTA, CDR2 FQGNSA. CDR3 length equals 14 residues. The CDR3 DNA sequence: TGTGCCAGCAGCTTAGCGCCGGACACTTCACCCCTCCACTTT. This encodes CASSLAPDTSPLHF.

The chain combines TRBV27 with TRBJ2-7, with D possibly TRBD1 on 5 matching bases. This CDR3 has 13 residues. Germline-derived CDR1 and CDR2 are MNHEY and SMNVEV (reference sequence). Trimming cost V 5 bases and J 3 bases, with 11 bases left between them. The CDR3 sequence: CASSPDSYYEQYF. CDR3 nucleotide sequence: TGTGCCAGCAGTCCCGACAGCTACTACGAGCAGTACTTC.

This clone has at least ten counts. The V gene is TRBV5-1, the J gene TRBJ1-1, with D hard to call. There are 11 residues in the CDR3. The germline CDR1 and CDR2 sequences are SGHRS and YFSETQ. V was pared by 3 bases and J by 8 bases, with 8 bases between. CDR3 coding DNA: TGCGCCAGCAGCTCCGTGGGGGAAGCTTTCTTT. Translating gives CASSSVGEAFF.

The chain is built from TRBV18 and TRBJ2-7; D uncertain. V was trimmed by 4 bases and J by 3 bases, leaving 7 bases between them. Germline V gene lookup returns CDR1 KGHSH and CDR2 LQKENI. This CDR3 comprises 12 residues. The CDR3 is CASSQDRYEQYF. CDR3 nucleotides: TGTGCCAGCTCACAGGACCGCTACGAGCAGTACTTC.

This chain links TRBV7-9 with TRBJ1-2; no clear D gene. This CDR3 is built from 15 residues. Trimming pared 7 bases from V and 0 bases from J, leaving 15 bases between. CDR1 is SEHNR and CDR2 is FQNEAQ in the germline V gene (reference sequence). The CDR3 nucleotides read TGTGCCAGCAATCTCGGGGATGGTGCTAACTATGGCTACACCTTC. Protein product: CASNLGDGANYGYTF.

The CDR3 spells CASSQDGREYGYTF. The DNA for the CDR3 is TGCGCCAGCAGCCAAGATGGCAGGGAGTACGGCTACACCTTC. This chain joins TRBV4-3 and TRBJ1-2; D may be TRBD1 (5 bases). The CDR3 extends over 14 amino acids. CDR1 and CDR2 from the germline V gene are LGHNA and YSLEER. Trimming removed 0 bases from V and 8 bases from J, with 13 bases in between.

The chain carries TRBV11-2 and TRBJ2-6, with unresolved D. The CDR3 has 16 amino acids. Germline assignment: CDR1 SGHAT and CDR2 FQNNGV. V was pared by 5 bases and J by 2 bases, with 13 bases between. The CDR3 reads CASSPVPRTGANVLTF. Here the CDR3 DNA reads TGTGCCAGCAGCCCTGTACCCAGGACTGGGGCCAACGTCCTGACTTTC. Full variable domain (remainder filled in from reference TRBV11-2 and TRBJ2-6): EAGVAQSPRYKIIEKRQSVAFWCNPISGHATLYWYQQILGQGPKLLIQFQNNGVVDDSQLPKDRFSAERLKGVDSTLKIQPAKLEDSAVYLCASSPVPRTGANVLTFGAGSRLTVL.

This chain joins TRBV7-2 and TRBJ2-3; possibly TRBD2 for D (6 bases). Germline CDR1 is SGHTA and CDR2 is FQGNSA. The ends were cut back, 5 bases at V and 4 bases at J, with 25 bases in the middle. The CDR3 runs 18 residues. In DNA, the CDR3 is TGTGCCAGCAGCGCTAGGTTGTCGGGGAGGAGGCCAGCAGATACGCAGTATTTT. Translation gives CASSARLSGRRPADTQYF.

In nucleotides, the CDR3 is TGCAGCGCAGAGGACAGGGAATCTTCTGGGGCCAACGTCCTGACTTTC. It encodes CSAEDRESSGANVLTF. The V gene is TRBV29-1, the J gene TRBJ2-6; 8 bases are shared with TRBD1. Germline V lookup: CDR1 SQVTM, CDR2 ANQGSEA. Germline trimming cut 7 bases from V and 1 base from J; bases unmatched to any gene: 9. The CDR3 totals 16 residues. The whole variable domain, remainder taken from reference TRBV29-1 and TRBJ2-6, is SAVISQKPSRDICQRGTSLTIQCQVDSQVTMMFWYRQQPGQSLTLIATANQGSEATYESGFVIDKFPISRPNLTFSTLTVSNMSPEDSSIYLCSAEDRESSGANVLTFGAGSRLTVL.

This clone was observed a single time. The junction departs from germline at one end; a sequencing error may be responsible. The chain couples TRBV30 to TRBJ2-3; 10 bases match TRBD2. The CDR3 spans 15 residues. Germline V gives CDR1 GTSNPN, CDR2 SVGIG (reference sequence). The CDR3 DNA sequence: TGTGCCTGGAGTGTACAGGGGAGCGGGAGGGTCCGCCGTCATTTT. Translating it yields CAWSVQGSGRVRRHF.

The chain uses TRBV5-4 and TRBJ1-1; D is unresolved. This CDR3 is 13 amino acids long. Germline V gene data show CDR1 as SGHNT and CDR2 as YYREEE (reference sequence). V was cut by 7 bases and J by 0 bases, with 10 bases left in between. CDR3 loop: CASAIGMNTEAFF. The CDR3, as DNA: TGTGCCAGCGCCATAGGAATGAACACTGAAGCTTTCTTT.

The chain employs TRBV5-1 and TRBJ2-7; 11 nucleotides align to TRBD1. This CDR3 contains 14 residues. Looked up from germline, CDR1 is SGHRS and CDR2 is YFSETQ. With 4 bases clipped from V and 7 bases from J, the junction kept 7 bases outside the gene matches. DNA of the CDR3: TGCGCCAGCAGCCGGGGGACAGGGGGACGGGAGCAGTACTTC. Amino acid sequence: CASSRGTGGREQYF.

This rearrangement joins TRBV5-1 to TRBJ1-4, with 7 bases fitting TRBD1. The CDR3 extends over 14 amino acids. After removal of 4 bases from V and 4 bases from J, the junction contained 4 bases not matched to a gene. In germline, CDR1 is SGHRS, CDR2 YFSETQ. Here the CDR3 DNA reads TGCGCCAGCAGCACCGGGACAGTTAATGAAAAACTGTTTTTT. Amino acid sequence: CASSTGTVNEKLFF.

The chain has TRBV5-1 and TRBJ2-5; D may match TRBD1 or TRBD2 (5 bases each). The ends were cut back, 4 bases at V and 2 bases at J, with 9 bases in the middle. Germline V gene lookup returns CDR1 SGHRS and CDR2 YFSETQ. The CDR3 covers 13 residues. CDR3 region: CASSDGAQETQYF. The CDR3 nucleotides read TGCGCCAGCAGCGACGGGGCACAAGAGACCCAGTACTTC.

The chain has TRBV7-9 and TRBJ2-5; D not resolved. CDR3 size: 12 residues. CDR1 SEHNR and CDR2 FQNEAQ come from the germline V gene (reference sequence). Trimming cost V 1 base and J 9 bases, with 9 bases left between them. CDR3 sequence: CASSLVASAQYF. The CDR3 DNA is TGTGCCAGCAGCTTAGTCGCAAGTGCCCAGTACTTC.

V gene TRBV7-9 combines with J gene TRBJ1-2; 7 bases are shared with TRBD1. The trim removed 5 bases at V and 4 bases at J, leaving 4 bases unmatched. The CDR3 totals 13 residues. Germline CDR1 is SEHNR and CDR2 is FQNEAQ (reference sequence). CDR3 region: CASSPQGTYGYTF. The DNA for the CDR3 is TGTGCCAGCAGCCCACAGGGGACCTATGGCTACACCTTC.

The chain has TRBV19 and TRBJ1-2; D uncertain. Germline V gene sequence: CDR1 LNHDA, CDR2 SQIVND (reference sequence). This CDR3 has 13 amino acids. V lost 3 bases and J 4 bases, leaving 9 bases between the germline ends. The DNA of the CDR3 is TGTGCCAGTAGTATGGGCAGACTCTATGGCTACACCTTC. Translating it yields CASSMGRLYGYTF.

This chain links TRBV7-3 with TRBJ2-2, with D perhaps TRBD2 (7 bases). In germline, CDR1 is SGHTA, CDR2 FQGTGA. V was clipped by 3 bases and J by 4 bases, with 9 bases between them. This CDR3 region has 14 residues. The CDR3 sequence is CASSLGGGTGELFF. The CDR3 region has the DNA TGTGCCAGCAGCTTGGGAGGGGGCACCGGGGAGCTGTTTTTT.

The V call is TRBV4-1, the J call TRBJ1-5; possibly TRBD1 for D (6 bases). Germline CDR1 reads MGHRA; CDR2 reads YSYEKL. V dropped 0 bases and J dropped 5 bases, with 14 bases sitting between them. There are 16 residues in the CDR3. The CDR3 DNA reads as TGCGCCAGCAGCCAAGATTCTGTGACAGGTTATCAGCCCCAGCATTTT. It translates to CASSQDSVTGYQPQHF.

V usage is TRBV5-1 and J usage is TRBJ2-5; D is unclear. V gave up 3 bases and J gave up 0 bases, with 9 bases separating them. The CDR3 has 14 amino acids. Germline V gene data show CDR1 as SGHRS and CDR2 as YFSETQ. Here the CDR3 reads CASSYRTHQETQYF. The CDR3 bases are TGCGCCAGCAGCTACAGAACACACCAAGAGACCCAGTACTTC.

The V and J genes are TRBV11-2 and TRBJ2-7; D unclear. This CDR3 is built from 13 residues. Germline lookup yields CDR1 SGHAT and CDR2 FQNNGV. V shed 1 base and J shed 2 bases, with 6 bases lying between them. The CDR3 DNA reads TGTGCCAGCAGCTTAGGACTTACCTACGAGCAGTACTTC. It is translated as CASSLGLTYEQYF.

The chain is built from TRBV7-2 and TRBJ2-7; D ambiguous. The CDR3 loop spans 15 amino acids. Trimming took off 2 bases at V and 5 bases at J, with 16 bases between the two ends. Germline CDR1 and CDR2: SGHTA and FQGNSA. This CDR3 reads CASSLIVAGFDEQYF. As DNA, the CDR3 is TGTGCCAGCAGCTTAATCGTGGCCGGGTTCGACGAGCAGTACTTC.

The V and J genes are TRBV12-2 and TRBJ1-1; no DNA check was done on the table's D call, TRBD1. TRBV12-2 is annotated as a pseudogene. There are 15 residues in the CDR3. The CDR3, as DNA: TGTGCAAGTCGCTTAGGGGGGACAGCGAACACTGAAGCTTTCTTT. Its translation: CASRLGGTANTEAFF.

This rearrangement joins TRBV7-2 to TRBJ1-6; 8 bases align to TRBD1. This CDR3 is built from 16 residues. Germline V gene lookup returns CDR1 SGHTA and CDR2 FQGNSA. Trimming at V came to 4 bases and at J to 8 bases, leaving 10 bases not matched to a gene. The chain's CDR3 is CASSSSPGQADSPLHF. For the CDR3, the DNA is TGTGCCAGCAGCTCCAGTCCGGGACAGGCCGATTCACCCCTCCACTTT.

The rearrangement links TRBV9 to TRBJ2-1; 11 bases fit TRBD2. The CDR3 totals 19 residues. The ends lost 4 bases at V and 4 bases at J; junction bases unmatched: 16. Germline CDR1 and CDR2: SGDLS and YYNGEE. Written as DNA, the CDR3 is TGTGCCAGCAGCCTCGGATTACTAGCGGGAGTAATATCTTACAATGAGCAGTTCTTC. Amino acid sequence: CASSLGLLAGVISYNEQFF.

The J gene is TRBJ1-1, the V gene TRBV29-1, with a possible D match to TRBD1 (6 bases). The CDR3 sequence is 15 residues long. Trimming stripped 8 bases from V and 4 bases from J, with 23 bases between. CDR1 is SQVTM, CDR2 ANQGSEA, per germline. The CDR3 coding sequence is TGCAGCACGCACTCCTCGGGGAGGGGGTCCACTGAAGCTTTCTTT. Residues: CSTHSSGRGSTEAFF.

The rearrangement uses TRBV29-1 and TRBJ1-2, with D unclear. V was trimmed by 1 base and J by 0 bases, leaving 15 bases between them. CDR3 length equals 16 residues. CDR1 and CDR2 (germline): SQVTM, ANQGSEA. CDR3 sequence (DNA): TGCAGCGTTGAAGCCCCCCCGGACGGACCTAACTATGGCTACACCTTC. Translating it yields CSVEAPPDGPNYGYTF.